Below are 23 T cell receptor beta chains sequenced from a single sample in a study of cytomegalovirus exposure and HLA in healthy donors. Vbeta (60) and Jbeta (13) primers were used in the PCR. Data came from immunoSEQ multiplex PCR; TCRdb stores just in-frame clones and leaves some out. The sample has under 200,000 clones, around 90% seen once; the top ten hold 0.7% to 1%. The sample was PBMCs. These TCRs come from a young woman in good health and CMV-seronegative.

The chain recombines TRBV5-6 with TRBJ2-3; TRBD2 might be the D (7 bases). The V end lost 3 bases, the J end lost 5 bases, and 16 bases lay between the germline ends. The CDR3 contains 15 residues. CDR1 is SGHDT and CDR2 is YYEEEE in the germline V gene. CDR3 protein: CASSSWGGLGDTQYF. CDR3 DNA: TGTGCCAGCAGCTCTTGGGGGGGCCTGGGAGATACGCAGTATTTT.

The chain has TRBV7-2 and TRBJ1-5, with 9 bases fitting TRBD1. This CDR3 is 13 amino acids long. The germline V gene has CDR1 SGHTA and CDR2 FQGNSA. V dropped 6 bases and J dropped 6; count of bases not matched to a gene: 3. Here the CDR3 reads CASRGDRVQPQHF. CDR3 sequence (DNA): TGTGCCAGCAGGGGGGACAGGGTTCAGCCCCAGCATTTT.

The rearrangement links TRBV27 to TRBJ2-7; the D gene is possibly TRBD2 (6 bases). The CDR3 is 15 amino acids. Germline V lookup: CDR1 MNHEY, CDR2 SMNVEV (reference sequence). Trimming removed 5 bases from V and 0 bases from J, with 14 bases in between. CDR3 protein: CASSRQGLPSYEQYF. As DNA, the CDR3 is TGTGCCAGCAGTCGGCAGGGACTCCCCTCCTACGAGCAGTACTTC.

The chain combines TRBV6-5 with TRBJ1-3; D may be TRBD1 (5 bases). Trimming stripped 7 bases from V and 7 bases from J, with 20 bases between. Per germline, CDR1 MNHEY and CDR2 SVGAGI. The CDR3 covers 15 residues. This chain's CDR3 is CASKGAMGFGNTIYF. For the CDR3, the DNA is TGTGCCAGCAAAGGGGCCATGGGCTTCGGGAACACCATATATTTT.

This chain uses TRBV28 with TRBJ2-7; a possible D gene is TRBD1 (5 bases). The CDR3 contains 15 residues. The V and J ends lost 7 bases and 3 bases respectively, with 19 bases between them. CDR1 and CDR2 from the germline V gene are MDHEN and SYDVKM. This CDR3 reads CASTRTRTFFYEQYF. DNA of the CDR3: TGTGCCAGCACTAGGACACGGACATTTTTCTACGAGCAGTACTTC.

V and J are TRBV14 and TRBJ2-2, with D perhaps TRBD1 (6 bases). There are 13 residues in the CDR3. The germline CDR1 and CDR2 sequences are SGHDN and FVKESK. V was trimmed by 4 bases and J by 7 bases, leaving 10 bases between them. Written as DNA, the CDR3 is TGTGCCAGCAGCCCACAGGGATACGGGGAGCTGTTTTTT. Translating it yields CASSPQGYGELFF.

This rearrangement joins TRBV4-3 to TRBJ2-7; 10 nucleotides match TRBD1. There are 14 residues in the CDR3. Losses at the gene ends were 5 bases for V and 5 bases for J; bases not matched to a gene: 6. The germline V gene has CDR1 LGHNA and CDR2 YSLEER. As DNA, the CDR3 is TGCGCCAGCAGCTTCGGGACAGGGGCAAACGAGCAGTACTTC. This sequence encodes CASSFGTGANEQYF.

The chain carries TRBV5-5 and TRBJ2-1; D may be TRBD1 (6 bases). Germline CDR1 SGHKS, CDR2 YYEKEE (reference sequence). V was shortened by 0 bases and J by 5 bases, with 9 bases between the two germline ends. The CDR3 spans 14 residues. The chain's CDR3 is CASSLGTANNEQFF. In DNA form, the CDR3 reads TGTGCCAGCAGCTTGGGGACAGCAAACAATGAGCAGTTCTTC.

The CDR3 bases are TGTGCCAGCAGCCCCCTCCGACAGGCCCACGAGCAGTACTTC. Its translation: CASSPLRQAHEQYF. V usage is TRBV7-9 and J usage is TRBJ2-7; possibly TRBD1 for D (6 bases). This CDR3 contains 14 residues. The germline V and J ends were trimmed by 5 bases and 5 bases, with 16 bases remaining between them. Germline V gives CDR1 SEHNR, CDR2 FQNEAQ (reference sequence).

This clone was counted only a few times. CDR3 region: CASSPRPGEKLFF. CDR3 sequence (DNA): TGTGCCAGCAGCCCCCGGCCAGGGGAAAAACTGTTTTTT. This chain connects TRBV5-6 to TRBJ1-4; the D gene is possibly TRBD1 (5 bases). This CDR3 has 13 residues. Germline V gene sequence: CDR1 SGHDT, CDR2 YYEEEE. Trimming left V 4 bases short and J 8 bases short, with 12 bases between. The complete variable domain, with remaining parts taken from reference TRBV5-6 and TRBJ1-4, reads DAGVTQSPTHLIKTRGQQVTLRCSPKSGHDTVSWYQQALGQGPQFIFQYYEEEERQRGNFPDRFSGHQFPNYSSELNVNALLLGDSALYLCASSPRPGEKLFFGSGTQLSVL.

This clone has only a few counts. The genes are TRBV5-6 and TRBJ2-7; D not resolved. V lost 0 bases to trimming and J lost 2 bases, with 9 bases between them. Germline V lookup: CDR1 SGHDT, CDR2 YYEEEE. The CDR3 is 14 amino acids. In nucleotides, the CDR3 is TGTGCCAGCAGCTTGGCCAGGCCACCCTACGAGCAGTACTTC. Its translation: CASSLARPPYEQYF.

This clone came up a few times. The V gene is TRBV2, the J gene TRBJ2-1, with D possibly being TRBD2 (6 bases). CDR1 is SNHLY and CDR2 is FYNNEI in the germline V gene. The CDR3 is 16 residues long. V was trimmed by 8 bases and J by 0 bases, leaving 17 bases between them. The CDR3, as DNA: TGTGCCAGCTCTTTTGACCGGGGGAGCTCCTACAATGAGCAGTTCTTC. The encoded protein is CASSFDRGSSYNEQFF.

The V gene is TRBV5-8, the J gene TRBJ2-5, with a possible D match to TRBD1 (6 bases). Looked up from germline, CDR1 is SGHTS and CDR2 is YDEGEE. Trimming removed 5 bases from V and 5 bases from J, with 19 bases in between. The length of the CDR3 is 15 residues. The CDR3 sequence: CASSTEGFRGETQYF. CDR3 DNA sequence: TGTGCCAGCAGTACTGAGGGGTTTAGGGGGGAGACCCAGTACTTC.

The CDR3 nucleotides are TGTGCCAGCAGTTACGATGGGCGTAATCAGCCCCAGCATTTT. Protein sequence: CASSYDGRNQPQHF. The chain links TRBV6-5 to TRBJ1-5, with D uncertain. This CDR3 spans 14 amino acids. Germline assignment: CDR1 MNHEY and CDR2 SVGAGI. V lost 2 bases, J lost 4 bases, and 9 bases lay in between.

With regard to this clone: Other DNA sequences in this specimen translate into the identical CDR3. The chain uses TRBV9 and TRBJ1-6; TRBD1 matches 7 bases. The germline V gene has CDR1 SGDLS and CDR2 YYNGEE. The CDR3 sequence is 15 residues long. The V gene end was trimmed by 0 bases and the J gene end by 13 bases; junction bases not matched to a gene: 10. CDR3 DNA sequence: TGTGCCAGCAGCGTAGATGAATTCAGGGGGTCCCCCCTCCACTTT. Encoded protein: CASSVDEFRGSPLHF.

J is TRBJ1-5 and V is TRBV18; TRBD1 might be the D (5 bases). The CDR3 extends over 16 amino acids. V was cut by 1 base and J by 2 bases, with 12 bases left in between. CDR1 KGHSH and CDR2 LQKENI come from the germline V gene. In DNA, the CDR3 is TGTGCCAGCTCACCACTCAGGGTGAAGGGCAATCAGCCCCAGCATTTT. Protein product: CASSPLRVKGNQPQHF.

The chain has TRBV6-4 and TRBJ2-3, with TRBD2 matching over 10 bases. The V and J ends lost 3 bases and 3 bases, in that order; junction bases with no gene match: 3. CDR3 size: 15 residues. Germline V CDR1 and CDR2: MRHNA, SNTAGT. The CDR3 DNA sequence: TGTGCCAGCAGTGAAGCGGGAGGGCCGACAGATACGCAGTATTTT. This sequence encodes CASSEAGGPTDTQYF.

The chain is built from TRBV19 and TRBJ2-7; possible D gene TRBD1, 6 bases. The CDR3 is 15 residues long. The germline V gene encodes CDR1 LNHDA and CDR2 SQIVND (reference sequence). Trimming stripped 5 bases from V and 4 bases from J, with 18 bases between. The CDR3 DNA follows: TGTGCCAGTAGTCCCTCGGCAGGGGAAACTTACGAGCAGTACTTC. Protein: CASSPSAGETYEQYF. Together with reference TRBV19 and TRBJ2-7, the CDR3 gives the full variable domain: DGGITQSPKYLFRKEGQNVTLSCEQNLNHDAMYWYRQDPGQGLRLIYYSQIVNDFQKGDIAEGYSVSREKKESFPLTVTSAQKNPTAFYLCASSPSAGETYEQYFGPGTRLTVT.

V gene TRBV4-2 combines with J gene TRBJ2-2; 12 nucleotides agree with TRBD2. V gave up 1 base and J gave up 4 bases; unmatched junction bases: 4. The CDR3 is 17 residues long. Germline V CDR1 and CDR2: LGHNA, YNFKEQ. DNA of the CDR3: TGTGCCAGCAGCCAAGGACTAGCGGGAGCTGCCACCGGGGAGCTGTTTTTT. It specifies CASSQGLAGAATGELFF.

This chain connects TRBV10-3 to TRBJ1-6; 7 positions agree with TRBD1. Looked up from germline, CDR1 is ENHRY and CDR2 is SYGVKD. The V and J ends lost 0 bases and 9 bases, in that order; junction bases with no gene match: 11. This CDR3 spans 17 amino acids. The CDR3 nucleotides are TGTGCCATCAGTGAGTCGATGCGAGGGCCAGGGGGTTCACCCCTCCACTTT. Protein sequence: CAISESMRGPGGSPLHF.

V usage is TRBV5-6 and J usage is TRBJ2-2; tentatively, D is TRBD1 (5 bases). Per the germline V gene, CDR1 is SGHDT and CDR2 is YYEEEE. Deletions cut 4 bases from V and 3 bases from J, with 13 bases between. The CDR3 covers 15 residues. For the CDR3, the DNA is TGTGCCAGCAGCGTTAACAGGCTGTACACCGGGGAGCTGTTTTTT. Protein sequence: CASSVNRLYTGELFF.

This clone was detected once. The V call is TRBV18, the J call TRBJ1-1; unclear D gene. Germline loops: CDR1 KGHSH, CDR2 LQKENI. V was shortened by 5 bases and J by 1 base, with 8 bases between the two germline ends. The CDR3 covers 13 residues. The CDR3 DNA reads as TGTGCCAGCTCATCATACACGAACACTGAAGCTTTCTTT. Its protein product is CASSSYTNTEAFF. The complete variable domain, with remaining parts taken from reference TRBV18 and TRBJ1-1, reads NAGVMQNPRHLVRRRGQEARLRCSPMKGHSHVYWYRQLPEEGLKFMVYLQKENIIDESGMPKERFSAEFPKEGPSILRIQQVVRGDSAAYFCASSSYTNTEAFFGQGTRLTVV.

The chain combines TRBV7-2 with TRBJ2-5, with D perhaps matching TRBD2 (5 bases). CDR1 SGHTA and CDR2 FQGNSA come from the germline V gene. The germline V and J ends were trimmed by 6 bases and 2 bases, with 13 bases remaining between them. The CDR3 covers 14 residues. The DNA of the CDR3 is TGTGCCAGCAGAACGTCCGGACTGCAAGAGACCCAGTACTTC. Translated: CASRTSGLQETQYF.